Listed below are T cell receptor beta chains from one sample, sequenced in a study of blood T cell repertoires in COVID-19. Repertoires were generated with immunoSEQ multiplex PCR, while TCRdb's copy carries only in-frame clones and drops some. The sample holds under 300,000 clones, approximately 83% seen once. Source material: peripheral blood. These receptors originate from a woman between 70 and 85 years old with acute or convalescent COVID-19. Each CDR3 is given with its conserved first and last residue. A D gene is named only where the DNA matches it firmly. Some rows have no size entry. The others give once, few or many, or a class for an expanded clone.

len,j_gene,v_gene,d_gene,abundance,CDR3nt,CDR3aa
16,TRBJ1-1,TRBV4-2,TRBD1,.,TGTGCCAGCAGGCACAAACAGGGGGCAGGGAGCACTGAAGCTTTCTTT,CASRHKQGAGSTEAFF
14,TRBJ2-7,TRBV5-4,TRBD2,.,TGTGCCAGCAGCTTGAACCTAGCGGGGGACGCGCCAAACTTC,CASSLNLAGDAPNF
14,TRBJ2-7,TRBV2,.,once,TGTGCCAGCAGTGAAAGGTGGCAGGACTACGAGCAGTACTTC,CASSERWQDYEQYF
17,TRBJ2-6,TRBV7-2,.,.,TGTGCCAGCAGCCTCCGGGGGTTGCTCTCTGGGGCCAACGTCCTGACTTTC,CASSLRGLLSGANVLTF
14,TRBJ2-2,TRBV19,.,.,TGTGCCAGCCTGAGGGCGGGGGCCCCACTTCAGCTGTTTTTT,CASLRAGAPLQLFF
15,TRBJ2-1,TRBV18,TRBD2,.,TGTGCCAGCTCACCTACTCGCGGGGGGGCCCGTGAGCAGTTCTTC,CASSPTRGGAREQFF
14,TRBJ2-1,TRBV20-1,.,.,TGCAGTGCTAGTAAGGGACAAACCTACAATGAGCAGTTCTTC,CSASKGQTYNEQFF
14,TRBJ2-3,TRBV29-1,.,once,TGCAGCGCTGGGCGGACTACTCGAAGAGATACGCAGTATTTT,CSAGRTTRRDTQYF
15,TRBJ1-3,TRBV5-4,.,once,TGTGCCAGCAGCTTTGGGACATCTTGGGGAAACACCATATATTTT,CASSFGTSWGNTIYF
13,TRBJ1-1,TRBV7-3,.,.,TGTGCCAGCAGCTTAACTACGGGAACTGAAGCTTTCTTT,CASSLTTGTEAFF
16,TRBJ1-6,TRBV25-1,TRBD1,once,TGTGCCAGCAGTGAATTACGGGACAGGGCTAATTCACCCCTCCACTTT,CASSELRDRANSPLHF
15,TRBJ1-2,TRBV3-1/TRBV3-2,.,.,TGTGCCAGCAGCCAAGATCTGGGCAGTAACTATGGCTACACCTTC,CASSQDLGSNYGYTF
14,TRBJ1-5,TRBV2,TRBD1,.,TGTGCCAGCAGCGGACAGGGGTCTCATCAGCCCCAGCATTTT,CASSGQGSHQPQHF
15,TRBJ2-3,TRBV15,.,.,TGTGCCACCAGCCCTCGGACTCCTGGCACAGATACGCAGTATTTT,CATSPRTPGTDTQYF
19,TRBJ2-4,TRBV3-1/TRBV3-2,TRBD2,.,TGTGCCAGCAGCCAAGGGACTAGCGGGGTTAGCGGGACCAAAAACATTCAGTACTTC,CASSQGTSGVSGTKNIQYF
18,TRBJ2-1,TRBV2,TRBD1,.,TGTGCCAGCAGCTTCTGGGGACCCTCGGGACAGGGGAGAAGTGAGCAGTTCTTC,CASSFWGPSGQGRSEQFF
16,TRBJ1-1,TRBV4-1,TRBD1,.,TGCGCCAGCAGCCGATATCGGACAGGGATGAACACTGAAGCTTTCTTT,CASSRYRTGMNTEAFF
14,TRBJ2-1,TRBV4-1,TRBD2,many,TGCGCCAGCAGCCGCTTATATAGCGGGGATGAGCAGTTCTTC,CASSRLYSGDEQFF
17,TRBJ2-1,TRBV5-4,.,.,TGTGCCAGCAGTGCGCCCGGGACACATAATCAAGACAATGAGCAGTTCTTC,CASSAPGTHNQDNEQFF
15,TRBJ2-1,TRBV6-1,.,.,TGTGCCAGCAGTGAACAGGGGGGATCTTACAATGAGCAGTTCTTC,CASSEQGGSYNEQFF
14,TRBJ1-5,TRBV5-6,.,.,TGTGCCAGCAGCTTGGGGCAGTGGGCCCAGCCCCAGCATTTT,CASSLGQWAQPQHF
15,TRBJ2-3,TRBV7-9,TRBD1,.,TGTGCCAGCAGCGCCCAACAGGGGCCTACAGAGGCGCAGTATTTT,CASSAQQGPTEAQYF
15,TRBJ1-4,TRBV18,TRBD1,.,TGTGCCAGCTCGCTCACCGGGACAGGGGCGGAAAAACTGTTTTTT,CASSLTGTGAEKLFF
15,TRBJ1-4,TRBV6-1,.,.,TGTGCCAGCAGTGATAGCGGGGGGAAAGGTGAAAAACTGTTTTTT,CASSDSGGKGEKLFF
15,TRBJ1-2,TRBV4-1,.,few,TGCGCCAGCAGCCAAGGTTATACGGGTACCTATGGCTACACCTTC,CASSQGYTGTYGYTF
15,TRBJ2-4,TRBV30,.,.,TGTGCCTGGAGTGTAGGCGGGACGGGGGAAAACATTCAGTACTTC,CAWSVGGTGENIQYF
14,TRBJ2-3,TRBV7-9,.,.,TGTGCCAGCAGCTTCGGACTCCTCCACGATACGCAGTATTTT,CASSFGLLHDTQYF
14,TRBJ2-2,TRBV2,TRBD1,.,TGTGCCAGCAGTTATGACAGGGTCAAGGGGGAGCTGTTTTTT,CASSYDRVKGELFF
12,TRBJ2-2,TRBV3-1/TRBV3-2,.,.,TGTGCCAGCAGCCAAGGCGGATGGGAGCTGTTTTTT,CASSQGGWELFF
16,TRBJ1-6,TRBV7-9,TRBD1,.,TGTGCCAGCAGCCCCCGGGACAGGGGATTTGGGTCACCCCTCCACTTT,CASSPRDRGFGSPLHF
15,TRBJ1-4,TRBV14,.,.,TGTGCCAGCAGCCAATCCCGGAGCGGTTATGAAAAACTGTTTTTT,CASSQSRSGYEKLFF
13,TRBJ2-1,TRBV3-1/TRBV3-2,TRBD1,.,TGTGCCAGCAGCCAAGGGCGTGAGGGGGCCCTGTTCTTC,CASSQGREGALFF
14,TRBJ2-3,TRBV6-4,TRBD1,.,TGTGCCAGCAGCAAGGACAGGACTCTGGATACGCAGTATTTT,CASSKDRTLDTQYF
15,TRBJ2-7,TRBV5-1,TRBD2,.,TGCGCCAGCAGCTTGGGGGCTAGCGGATCCTACGAGCAGTACTTC,CASSLGASGSYEQYF
15,TRBJ1-6,TRBV6-2/TRBV6-3,.,.,TGTGCCAGCAGTTACACGGACGGGAGGGTATCACCCCTCCACTTT,CASSYTDGRVSPLHF
15,TRBJ2-5,TRBV7-6,TRBD2,.,TGTGCCAGCAGCCCCAGCGGGGGGGCGAGGGAGACCCAGTACTTC,CASSPSGGARETQYF
12,TRBJ1-1,TRBV6-5,TRBD1,.,TGTGCCAGCAGTTCACAGGGGGTGGTGACTTTCTTT,CASSSQGVVTFF
17,TRBJ2-1,TRBV12-5,.,.,TGTGCTAGTGGTCCTATTACAGGGAGCACAACCTACAATGAGCAGTTCTTC,CASGPITGSTTYNEQFF
14,TRBJ1-1,TRBV6-5,TRBD1,.,TGTGCCAGCAGTAGGGACTTCCGACAGGGGTGGGCTTTCTTT,CASSRDFRQGWAFF
16,TRBJ2-1,TRBV5-4,TRBD2,.,TGTGCCAGCAGCTCCGCCGGGACTAGGTCCTACAATGAGCAGTTCTTC,CASSSAGTRSYNEQFF
14,TRBJ2-7,TRBV18,TRBD2,.,TGTGCCAGCTCGTATAGCGGGGGGCACTACGAGCAGTACTTC,CASSYSGGHYEQYF
17,TRBJ1-3,TRBV7-6,.,few,TGTGCCAGCAGCTTACTCACAGCCCGTCCGGGGGGAAACACCATATATTTT,CASSLLTARPGGNTIYF
15,TRBJ1-6,TRBV30,.,once,TGTGCCTGGAGCCCCCGCCAGACAGACAATTCACCCCTCCACTTT,CAWSPRQTDNSPLHF
17,TRBJ2-5,TRBV24-1,TRBD2,.,TGTGCCACCAGTGAGCCGGGACTAGGGCCTCACCTGGAGACCCAGTACTTC,CATSEPGLGPHLETQYF
13,TRBJ2-7,TRBV5-4,TRBD2,.,TGTGCCAGCAGCTTAACTAGCGATTACGAGCAGTACTTC,CASSLTSDYEQYF
14,TRBJ2-5,TRBV5-5,.,.,TGTGCCAGCAGCTTGGTGGACTTCCAAGAGACCCAGTACTTC,CASSLVDFQETQYF
15,TRBJ1-6,TRBV18,TRBD1,few,TGTGCCAGCTCACTACAGGGGATAGAGAATTCACCCCTCCACTTT,CASSLQGIENSPLHF
13,TRBJ2-7,TRBV11-2,TRBD1,.,TGTGCCAGCAGCCAGGACAGGGGGGACGAGCAGTACTTC,CASSQDRGDEQYF
13,TRBJ1-5,TRBV14,TRBD1,.,TGTGCCAGCAGCCAAAACAGGGGGCAGCCCCAGCATTTT,CASSQNRGQPQHF
13,TRBJ1-6,TRBV6-5,.,once,TGTGCCAGCAGTAGGGGTCCGAATTCACCCCTCCACTTT,CASSRGPNSPLHF
17,TRBJ2-4,TRBV5-1,TRBD2,.,TGCGCCAGCAGCTCTCCGACTAGCGGGGGTTCCAAAAACATTCAGTACTTC,CASSSPTSGGSKNIQYF
15,TRBJ2-5,TRBV5-1,.,once,TGCGCCAGCAGCGATGGGACATGGCTTCAAGAGACCCAGTACTTC,CASSDGTWLQETQYF
17,TRBJ2-5,TRBV18,TRBD2,.,TGTGCCAGCTCACCACCGCGGACTAGCGGGGGGCAGGAGACCCAGTACTTC,CASSPPRTSGGQETQYF